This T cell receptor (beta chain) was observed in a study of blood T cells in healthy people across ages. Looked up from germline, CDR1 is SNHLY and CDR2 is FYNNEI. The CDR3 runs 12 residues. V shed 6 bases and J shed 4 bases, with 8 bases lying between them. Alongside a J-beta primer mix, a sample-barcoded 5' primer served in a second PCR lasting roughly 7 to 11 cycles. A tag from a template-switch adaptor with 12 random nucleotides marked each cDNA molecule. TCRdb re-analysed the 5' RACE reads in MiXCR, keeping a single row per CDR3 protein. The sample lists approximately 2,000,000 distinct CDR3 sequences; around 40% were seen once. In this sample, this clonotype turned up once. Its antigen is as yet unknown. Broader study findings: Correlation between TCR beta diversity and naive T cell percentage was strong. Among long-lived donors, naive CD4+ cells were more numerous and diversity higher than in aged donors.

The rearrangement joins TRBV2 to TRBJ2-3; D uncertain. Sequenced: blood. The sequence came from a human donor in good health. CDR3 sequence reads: CASRERADTQYF. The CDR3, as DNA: TGTGCCAGCAGAGAAAGGGCAGATACGCAGTATTTT. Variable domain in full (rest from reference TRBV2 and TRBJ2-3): EPEVTQTPSHQVTQMGQEVILRCVPISNHLYFYWYRQILGQKVEFLVSFYNNEISEKSEIFDDQFSVERPDGSNFTLKIRSTKLEDSAMYFCASRERADTQYFGPGTRLTVL.